The T cell receptor beta chain described here comes from a study of shared clonotypes between healthy human individuals. Whole-study context: CD4 naive cells filled three plates per donor, CD4 memory three, CD8 naive two and CD8 memory one. Study-wide results and limits: What limited the represented genetic and exposure-history diversity was the small number of donors.

In germline, CDR1 is SGHNT, CDR2 YYREEE (reference sequence). J gave up 3 bases and V 4 bases, and 3 bases lay outside the gene matches. CDR3 length equals 15 residues. About this clone itself: Its antigen is undetermined.

Libraries were prepared by immunoSEQ multiplex PCR; TCRdb keeps only in-frame clonotypes and omits some of them. The sample has approximately 720,000 clones, roughly 70% seen once. The clonotype comes from a woman aged 30 to 39 in good health. The chain is built from TRBV5-4 and TRBJ2-1; 11 bases line up with TRBD2. Specimen: memory CD4+ T cells sorted from blood. Documented subset: CD45RA-negative fraction. CDR3 coding DNA: TGTGCCAGCAGCGCAACTAGCGGGAGCTACAATGAGCAGTTCTTC. Residues: CASSATSGSYNEQFF.